This TCR beta chain comes out of a study of blood T cells in healthy people across ages. Study outcomes and limitations: One million T cells yielded diversity estimates that were considered underestimates. The percentage of naive T cells correlated strongly with TCR beta diversity. Measured against age, TCR beta diversity per million T cells decreased in a roughly linear manner.

The V gene end was trimmed by 3 bases and the J gene end by 4 bases; junction bases not matched to a gene: 8. CDR3 length: 16 residues. From germline, CDR1 is SGHRS and CDR2 YFSETQ. Sample donors were healthy Caucasian individuals that came from Russia, aged roughly 6 to 100. Primed by a sample-barcoded 5' primer and a J-beta primer mix, a second PCR proceeded for about 6 to 11 cycles. TCRdb re-called the 5' RACE reads with MiXCR, one entry per CDR3 protein. This sample carries more than 1,400,000 distinct CDR3 sequences, around 42% of them seen once, and the ten largest clones take roughly 8.2%. This clonotype was detected only a few times. What it binds is not known.

What was sequenced was blood. The sequence was collected from a woman aged 18-30 years in good health. This sequence joins TRBV5-1 and TRBJ2-7, with TRBD2 matching 12 bases. The CDR3 sequence: CASSSALAGGFYEQYF. CDR3 nucleotides: TGCGCCAGCAGCTCCGCCCTAGCGGGAGGGTTTTACGAGCAGTACTTC.